This T cell receptor beta chain stems from a study of blood T cell repertoires in COVID-19. For the study at large: T cells, B-cell-depleted T cells, or PBMCs supplied cDNA or gDNA.

Germline values: CDR1 SGHNT, CDR2 YENEEA. The CDR3 runs to 14 residues. V shed 5 bases, J shed 4 bases, and the junction held 7 bases outside the gene matches. A remark on this clone: The sample holds other DNA sequences that translate to the same CDR3.

Original data processing: Nucleated cell number was recorded as an estimate derived from reference gene primer amplification. Assay used: immunoSEQ multiplex PCR; TCRdb lists only in-frame clones, some missing. V and J calls plus clone size are reproduced from that table; the DNA served to infer D and trimming. The sample lists approximately 400,000 clones; under 85% were seen once. The chain employs TRBV11-3 and TRBJ1-1, with 7 bases lining up with TRBD1. The TCR originated in a woman aged 45-65 years who had recovered from COVID-19. Sequencing input: PBMCs or T cells enriched from blood (not recorded which). This chain's CDR3 is CASSLADRTTEAFF. In DNA, the CDR3 is TGTGCCAGCAGCCTCGCGGACAGGACCACTGAAGCTTTCTTT.